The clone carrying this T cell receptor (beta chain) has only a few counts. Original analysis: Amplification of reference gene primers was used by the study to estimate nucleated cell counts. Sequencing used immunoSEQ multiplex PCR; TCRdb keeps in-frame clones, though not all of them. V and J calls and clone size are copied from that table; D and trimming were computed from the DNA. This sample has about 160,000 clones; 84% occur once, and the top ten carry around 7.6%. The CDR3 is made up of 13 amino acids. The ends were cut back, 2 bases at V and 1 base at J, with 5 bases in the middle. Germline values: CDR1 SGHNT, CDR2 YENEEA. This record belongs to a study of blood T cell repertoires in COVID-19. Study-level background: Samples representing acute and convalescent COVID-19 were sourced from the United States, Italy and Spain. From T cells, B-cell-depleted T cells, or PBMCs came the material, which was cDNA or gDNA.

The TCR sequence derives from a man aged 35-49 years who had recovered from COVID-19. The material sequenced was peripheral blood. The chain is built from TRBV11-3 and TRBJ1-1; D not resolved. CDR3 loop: CASSLPQNTEAFF. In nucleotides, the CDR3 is TGTGCCAGCAGCTTACCCCAGAACACTGAAGCTTTCTTT.